These T cell receptor beta chains were read from a single sample in a study of CD8 T cells in Susac syndrome. Via MiXCR, TCRdb re-called the immunoSEQ multiplex PCR reads, giving one row per CDR3 protein. The table includes 170,000 or so distinct CDR3 sequences, approximately 93% detected once. Specimen: CD4+ T cells from PBMCs. These receptors all stem from a human donor with multiple sclerosis. The CDR3 runs from the conserved cysteine through the conserved F or W. Each record gives: CDR3 protein, CDR3 DNA, D gene, J gene, clone size, V gene. A D gene is named only where the DNA matches it firmly. Clone sizes are given selectively: once, few, many, or a class where the clone is expanded.

CDR3: CSGGKETQYF
DNA: TGCAGTGGAGGGAAGGAGACCCAGTACTTC
D: NA
J: TRBJ2-5
size: NA
V: TRBV20-1

CDR3: CATSDPSGRPDEQFF
DNA: TGTGCCACCAGTGACCCTAGCGGGAGGCCCGATGAGCAGTTCTTC
D: TRBD2
J: TRBJ2-1
size: few
V: TRBV24-1

CDR3: CASSPQGGSEAFF
DNA: TGTGCCAGCAGCCCACAAGGCGGCAGTGAAGCTTTCTTT
D: NA
J: TRBJ1-1
size: NA
V: TRBV7-2

CDR3: CASSSRGREGSYNEQFF
DNA: TGCGCCAGCAGCTCCCGAGGTCGGGAGGGGTCCTACAATGAGCAGTTCTTC
D: TRBD2
J: TRBJ2-1
size: NA
V: TRBV5-1

CDR3: CAISWTDANTGELFF
DNA: TGTGCCATCAGCTGGACGGACGCGAACACCGGGGAGCTGTTTTTT
D: NA
J: TRBJ2-2
size: NA
V: TRBV10-3

CDR3: CASSLETQYF
DNA: TGTGCCAGCAGTTTGGAGACCCAGTACTTC
D: NA
J: TRBJ2-5
size: few
V: TRBV2

CDR3: CASGAYYRRNQPQHF
DNA: TGTGCCAGCGGCGCGTATTATCGTCGGAATCAGCCCCAGCATTTT
D: NA
J: TRBJ1-5
size: NA
V: TRBV28

CDR3: CASSYSGQATEAFF
DNA: TGTGCCAGCAGTTACTCCGGACAGGCAACTGAAGCTTTCTTT
D: TRBD1
J: TRBJ1-1
size: NA
V: TRBV6-2/TRBV6-3

CDR3: CASSVQGVDTQYF
DNA: TGTGCCAGCAGTGTACAGGGGGTGGATACGCAGTATTTT
D: TRBD1
J: TRBJ2-3
size: NA
V: TRBV6-1

CDR3: CASSSTGMLNTEAFF
DNA: TGTGCCAGCAGCTCTACAGGGATGCTGAACACTGAAGCTTTCTTT
D: NA
J: TRBJ1-1
size: NA
V: TRBV11-2

CDR3: CASGFDSNQPQHF
DNA: TGTGCTAGTGGTTTCGATAGCAATCAGCCCCAGCATTTT
D: NA
J: TRBJ1-5
size: NA
V: TRBV12-5

CDR3: CSASGGSYEQYF
DNA: TGCAGTGCCTCTGGCGGCTCCTACGAGCAGTACTTC
D: NA
J: TRBJ2-7
size: NA
V: TRBV20-1

CDR3: CASGQGSYQETQYF
DNA: TGTGCCAGCGGCCAGGGATCGTACCAAGAGACCCAGTACTTC
D: NA
J: TRBJ2-5
size: NA
V: TRBV6-1

CDR3: CASSTSGRAHEQFF
DNA: TGTGCCAGCAGCACTAGCGGGAGGGCCCATGAGCAGTTCTTC
D: TRBD2
J: TRBJ2-1
size: NA
V: TRBV6-2/TRBV6-3

CDR3: CASSSGQYNQPQHF
DNA: TGTGCCAGCAGTTCGGGCCAGTACAATCAGCCCCAGCATTTT
D: NA
J: TRBJ1-5
size: NA
V: TRBV12-3/TRBV12-4

CDR3: CASSREFDEQYF
DNA: TGTGCCAGCAGCCGTGAATTCGACGAGCAGTACTTC
D: NA
J: TRBJ2-7
size: NA
V: TRBV3-1

CDR3: CASSPGTPGADTQYF
DNA: TGTGCCAGCAGCCCCGGGACCCCCGGCGCAGATACGCAGTATTTT
D: NA
J: TRBJ2-3
size: NA
V: TRBV7-3

CDR3: CASSQALSGELFF
DNA: TGTGCCAGCAGCCAAGCCCTCTCGGGGGAGCTGTTTTTT
D: NA
J: TRBJ2-2
size: NA
V: TRBV3-1

CDR3: CATSEGGRELF
DNA: TGTGCCACCTCGGAAGGGGGGCGCGAACTCTTT
D: NA
J: TRBJ1-1
size: NA
V: TRBV5-4

CDR3: CASSLARGRGLRVDNYGYTF
DNA: TGTGCCAGCAGCTTAGCGCGGGGGCGGGGACTAAGAGTGGATAACTATGGCTACACCTTC
D: NA
J: TRBJ1-2
size: NA
V: TRBV7-2

CDR3: CASRGEGWDTQYF
DNA: TGTGCCAGCAGAGGGGAGGGGTGGGATACGCAGTATTTT
D: TRBD2
J: TRBJ2-3
size: NA
V: TRBV6-5

CDR3: CATSDSEWGYTF
DNA: TGTGCCACCAGTGATTCAGAATGGGGCTACACCTTC
D: NA
J: TRBJ1-2
size: NA
V: TRBV24-1

CDR3: CASRSLGGQETQYF
DNA: TGTGCCAGCCGTTCCTTGGGGGGCCAAGAGACCCAGTACTTC
D: NA
J: TRBJ2-5
size: NA
V: TRBV27

CDR3: CASSQESQGFYEQYF
DNA: TGCGCCAGCAGCCAAGAGTCGCAGGGCTTCTACGAGCAGTACTTC
D: NA
J: TRBJ2-7
size: NA
V: TRBV4-3

CDR3: CASSQTYGASIPYEQYF
DNA: TGTGCCAGCAGCCAGACTTACGGGGCGTCAATTCCCTACGAGCAGTACTTC
D: NA
J: TRBJ2-7
size: NA
V: TRBV3-1

CDR3: CSVKFVDRSGANVLTF
DNA: TGCAGCGTTAAATTTGTAGACCGGTCTGGGGCCAACGTCCTGACTTTC
D: NA
J: TRBJ2-6
size: NA
V: TRBV29-1

CDR3: CASSSQGLGNIQYF
DNA: TGCGCCAGCAGCTCCCAAGGTCTTGGGAACATTCAGTACTTC
D: NA
J: TRBJ2-4
size: once
V: TRBV5-1

CDR3: CASSFDLIRITQYF
DNA: TGTGCCAGCAGCTTCGACCTGATCAGAATTACGCAGTATTTT
D: NA
J: TRBJ2-3
size: once
V: TRBV7-8

CDR3: CATSRDYEKLFF
DNA: TGTGCCACCAGCAGAGATTACGAAAAACTGTTTTTT
D: NA
J: TRBJ1-4
size: NA
V: TRBV15

CDR3: CASSQTGATSYEQYF
DNA: TGTGCCAGCAGCCAGACAGGGGCCACCTCCTACGAGCAGTACTTC
D: TRBD1
J: TRBJ2-7
size: NA
V: TRBV7-3

CDR3: CASSPGQGSYHSYGYTF
DNA: TGTGCCAGCTCTCCCGGACAGGGGTCCTACCACTCCTATGGCTACACCTTC
D: TRBD1
J: TRBJ1-2
size: NA
V: TRBV18

CDR3: CASSVEAWGGDNEQFF
DNA: TGTGCCAGCAGCGTAGAGGCTTGGGGGGGAGACAATGAGCAGTTCTTC
D: TRBD2
J: TRBJ2-1
size: NA
V: TRBV9

CDR3: CASSYNRDDQPQHF
DNA: TGTGCCAGCAGTTATAACAGGGATGATCAGCCCCAGCATTTT
D: NA
J: TRBJ1-5
size: NA
V: TRBV12-3/TRBV12-4

CDR3: CASSVGHRAGALFF
DNA: TGTGCCAGCAGCGTAGGGCATAGAGCGGGAGCGCTGTTTTTT
D: NA
J: TRBJ1-4
size: NA
V: TRBV9

CDR3: CASSGNQPQHF
DNA: TGTGCCAGCAGCGGGAATCAGCCCCAGCATTTT
D: NA
J: TRBJ1-5
size: NA
V: TRBV28

CDR3: CASSSRVTYEQYF
DNA: TGTGCCAGCAGTTCCAGGGTGACCTACGAGCAGTACTTC
D: NA
J: TRBJ2-7
size: NA
V: TRBV12-3/TRBV12-4

CDR3: CASSRGTGELFF
DNA: TGTGCCAGCAGTCGGGGAACCGGGGAGCTGTTTTTT
D: NA
J: TRBJ2-2
size: NA
V: TRBV6-2/TRBV6-3

CDR3: CSVEVGGANTGELFF
DNA: TGCAGCGTTGAGGTCGGAGGGGCCAACACCGGGGAGCTGTTTTTT
D: NA
J: TRBJ2-2
size: NA
V: TRBV29-1

CDR3: CASSSRRNTEAFF
DNA: TGTGCCAGCAGCTCCCGGAGGAACACTGAAGCTTTCTTT
D: NA
J: TRBJ1-1
size: NA
V: TRBV5-4

CDR3: CASSFMGLHQETQYF
DNA: TGTGCCAGCAGCTTTATGGGACTGCACCAAGAGACCCAGTACTTC
D: NA
J: TRBJ2-5
size: NA
V: TRBV7-2

CDR3: CASSFRQGGNTGELFF
DNA: TGTGCCAGCAGTTTTCGCCAGGGAGGAAACACCGGGGAGCTGTTTTTT
D: NA
J: TRBJ2-2
size: NA
V: TRBV28

CDR3: CSARASGRPHTGELFF
DNA: TGCAGTGCTAGGGCTAGCGGGAGGCCCCACACCGGGGAGCTGTTTTTT
D: TRBD2
J: TRBJ2-2
size: NA
V: TRBV20-1

CDR3: CASSYSPYNEQFF
DNA: TGTGCCAGCAGTTACTCGCCTTACAATGAGCAGTTCTTC
D: NA
J: TRBJ2-1
size: few
V: TRBV6-2/TRBV6-3

CDR3: CASSLPNFGPGAKNIQYF
DNA: NA
D: NA
J: TRBJ2-4
size: NA
V: TRBV7-6

CDR3: CASSIPTGDYTF
DNA: TGTGCCAGTAGTATACCGACTGGAGACTACACCTTC
D: NA
J: TRBJ1-2
size: NA
V: TRBV19

CDR3: CASSLGRGANTGELFF
DNA: TGTGCCAGCAGCTTAGGGCGTGGCGCGAACACCGGGGAGCTGTTTTTT
D: NA
J: TRBJ2-2
size: NA
V: TRBV7-3

CDR3: CASSLGSGGANVLTF
DNA: TGCGCCAGCAGCTTAGGATCTGGGGGGGCCAACGTCCTGACTTTC
D: NA
J: TRBJ2-6
size: NA
V: TRBV5-1

CDR3: CASSVGVHGYTF
DNA: TGTGCCAGCAGCGTAGGGGTTCATGGCTACACCTTC
D: NA
J: TRBJ1-2
size: NA
V: TRBV9

CDR3: CASSSGPSNNEQFF
DNA: TGTGCCAGCAGTTCTGGACCCTCCAACAATGAGCAGTTCTTC
D: NA
J: TRBJ2-1
size: NA
V: TRBV6-6

CDR3: CASSPGQGGETQYF
DNA: TGTGCCAGCTCACCAGGCCAGGGAGGGGAGACCCAGTACTTC
D: TRBD2
J: TRBJ2-5
size: few
V: TRBV5-1

CDR3: CAIQGTSGGSVYSYNEQFF
DNA: TGTGCCATCCAAGGTACTAGCGGGGGCAGTGTCTACTCCTACAATGAGCAGTTCTTC
D: TRBD2
J: TRBJ2-1
size: NA
V: TRBV28

CDR3: CASSFEAGGPHIQYF
DNA: TGTGCCAGCAGCTTTGAGGCGGGAGGGCCGCACATTCAGTACTTC
D: TRBD2
J: TRBJ2-4
size: NA
V: TRBV7-2

CDR3: CASSRPRWLSGDTQYF
DNA: TGTGCCAGCAGCCGGCCGCGCTGGTTGAGTGGCGATACGCAGTATTTT
D: NA
J: TRBJ2-3
size: NA
V: TRBV12-3/TRBV12-4